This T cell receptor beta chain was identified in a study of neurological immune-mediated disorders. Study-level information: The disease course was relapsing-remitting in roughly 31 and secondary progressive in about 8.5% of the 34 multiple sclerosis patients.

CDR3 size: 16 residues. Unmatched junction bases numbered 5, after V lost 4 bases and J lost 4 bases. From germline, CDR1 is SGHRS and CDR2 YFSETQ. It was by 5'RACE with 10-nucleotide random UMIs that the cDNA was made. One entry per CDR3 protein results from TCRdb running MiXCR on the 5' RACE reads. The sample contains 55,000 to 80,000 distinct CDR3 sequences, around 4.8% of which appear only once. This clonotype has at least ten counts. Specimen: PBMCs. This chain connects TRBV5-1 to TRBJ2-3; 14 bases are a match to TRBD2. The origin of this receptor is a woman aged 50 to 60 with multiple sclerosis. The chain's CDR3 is CASSARLAGGPDTQYF. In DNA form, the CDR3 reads TGCGCCAGCAGCGCCCGACTAGCGGGGGGGCCAGATACGCAGTATTTT. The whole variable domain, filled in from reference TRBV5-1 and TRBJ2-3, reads KAGVTQTPRYLIKTRGQQVTLSCSPISGHRSVSWYQQTPGQGLQFLFEYFSETQRNKGNFPGRFSGRQFSNSRSEMNVSTLELGDSALYLCASSARLAGGPDTQYFGPGTRLTVL.